The clone carrying this T cell receptor beta chain was observed many times. Its antigen remains unidentified. This sample is part of a study of molecular identifiers for immune sequencing clone quantification. Study summary: RNA, taken in replicates from approximately 20,000 or 100,000 naive CD8 cells, was split five ways, with four sequenced. Broader study findings: For highly expanded clones, sizes could be underestimated when identical TCR molecules share a barcode.

Previously described methods with listed TCR primers produced the bulk TCR libraries. TCRdb itself ran the PCR reads through MiXCR, one entry per CDR3 protein. The repertoire holds nearly 650,000 distinct CDR3 sequences, roughly 27% seen once, with roughly 0.83% in the top ten. Between about 19,000 and 1,100,000 sorted cells, with 10%, 30% or 50% RNA, yielded naive CD8 libraries. Germline assignment: CDR1 SQVTM and CDR2 ANQGSEA. The CDR3 runs 12 residues. Trimming took 5 bases from V and 8 from J; bases not matched to a gene: 6. The sample taken for sequencing was naive CD8+ T cells from blood, with Jurkat cell RNA spiked in. Subset meaning: FACS-sorted CD8+CD4-CCR7+CD45RA+ naive T cells. This clonotype originated in a human donor in good health. Some libraries in this study had Jurkat cell RNA spiked in. This sequence joins TRBV29-1 and TRBJ1-2; 9 positions match TRBD1. The chain's CDR3 is CSVPQGARGYTF. The CDR3 DNA follows: TGCAGCGTTCCACAGGGGGCGCGGGGCTACACCTTC. The full variable domain, its missing parts supplied by reference TRBV29-1 and TRBJ1-2, is SAVISQKPSRDICQRGTSLTIQCQVDSQVTMMFWYRQQPGQSLTLIATANQGSEATYESGFVIDKFPISRPNLTFSTLTVSNMSPEDSSIYLCSVPQGARGYTFGSGTRLTVV.